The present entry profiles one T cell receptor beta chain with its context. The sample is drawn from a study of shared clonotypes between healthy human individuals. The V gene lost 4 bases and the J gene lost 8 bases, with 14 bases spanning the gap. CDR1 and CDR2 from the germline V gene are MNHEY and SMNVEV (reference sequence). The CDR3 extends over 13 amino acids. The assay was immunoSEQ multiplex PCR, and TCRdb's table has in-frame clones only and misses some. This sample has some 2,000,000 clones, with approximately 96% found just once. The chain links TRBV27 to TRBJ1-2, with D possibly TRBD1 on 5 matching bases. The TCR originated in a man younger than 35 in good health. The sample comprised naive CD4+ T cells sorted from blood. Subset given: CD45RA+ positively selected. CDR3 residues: CASSSSGRPGYTF. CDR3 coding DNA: TGTGCCAGCAGTTCCTCGGGACGGCCAGGCTACACCTTC.